This TCR beta chain was identified during a study of OX40 agonist ivuxolimab in advanced cancers. Study details: A diagnosis of hepatocellular carcinoma, melanoma, renal cell or head and neck cancer was present in dose-escalation patients.

Study results and caveats: Dosing at 0.1 to 3.0 mg/kg was accompanied by clonal expansion of CD4+ and CD8+ blood T cells by week 6.

Data came from immunoSEQ multiplex PCR; TCRdb stores just in-frame clones and leaves some out. Of 65,000 to 95,000 clones listed, about 84% were seen once; the top ten hold about 6.9%. J lost 11 bases, V lost 3 bases, and 15 bases had no gene match. This CDR3 has 17 residues. Germline CDR1 MNHNS, CDR2 SASEGT. Comment on this clone: Its antigen is undetermined.

V gene TRBV6-1 combines with J gene TRBJ2-3; 12 nucleotides match TRBD2. This receptor was obtained from an adult with an advanced solid tumor such as melanoma, head and neck, liver or kidney cancer. Specimen: CD4+ or CD8+ T cells sorted from blood, collected in a trial of the OX40 agonist ivuxolimab. DNA of the CDR3: TGTGCCAGCAGTGAGTTCACAGGGCTAGCGGGGGGGCCTATGCAGTATTTT. The encoded protein is CASSEFTGLAGGPMQYF.